This TCR beta chain was sequenced for a study of T cell responses to AZD1222 COVID-19 vaccine (dated by TCRdb to the early 2020s). For context, the study as a whole: TCR sequencing covered 230 to 250 trial participants: some 210 given two doses of AZD1222 and around 26 given two doses of MenACWY control vaccine. Enrollment into the trials was organized by age into subgroups of 18-55, 56-69 and 70-plus years, and those subgroups contained roughly 150, 30 and 60 TCR-sequenced participants, respectively. What the study reported, not specific to this receptor: Participants were mostly white British and included more females than males, and it was suggested by the authors that clonal diversity may have been underestimated. Because no day 14 peak-response samples were available, repertoires were characterized only after the peak T cell response. Conclusions about previously exposed vaccinees were limited because only six AZD1222 recipients were SARS-CoV-2 seropositive at baseline. The whole spike protein was spanned by vaccine-associated CD4 TCRs, and dominant responses were seen in regions 160-218 and 743-854. In the small 56-69-year group, the increase in depth fell short of significance, most likely because of low power. Nearly half of unique spike-specific TCRs reportedly recognized epitopes outside regions mutated in the B.1.351 and B.1.1.7 variants. After two AZD1222 doses, both the breadth and the depth of spike-specific TCRs were significantly higher than at day 0 and than in MenACWY recipients.

Reading the label with the study, this specimen's time point is: about 28 days (+/-7) after the second vaccine dose. AZD1222 recipients with second doses at about 4 weeks or about 12 weeks were pooled, because spike-specific TCR depth and breadth did not differ between schedules. Samples from vaccinated people were obtained from the UK trials COV001 and COV002, which included a single-blind randomized controlled phase 2/3 trial of AZD1222 (ChAdOx1 nCoV-19) in healthy adults. For TCRbeta chain sequencing, PBMC samples from trial participants were taken at day 0 and at day 28 after the second dose. This clone was counted once. This receptor's antigen is unknown. Per-nucleotide qualities are absent, and no much larger clonotype sits a single base away. In the germline V gene, CDR1 corresponds to SGHTA and CDR2 to FQGNSA. The cysteine opens and the phenylalanine closes a CDR3 of 16 amino acids. Only the CDR3 portion is preserved as DNA: 48 bases, with reading frame beginning at the first base. Relative to germline, V is missing 3 bases and J is missing 7 bases, with 10 bases of the junction outside any gene match.

The CDR3 regions of human TCRbeta chains were analyzed by immunosequencing. Regarding the original processing steps: Repertoire TCRs were matched against a reference library of SARS-CoV-2-specific TCRs generated with the MIRA antigen-specificity platform. Breadth was defined as the fraction of unique TCRs that were SARS-CoV-2-associated, and depth was defined as the fraction of total T cells that were SARS-CoV-2-associated. Using the MIRA data, each spike-specific TCR was mapped to the spike region that the TCR reacts to and placed in a CD4 or CD8 class. Log10-transformed breadth and depth values were compared by one-way ANOVA with Sidak's multiple comparisons tests. Here the immuneACCESS table is served through TCRdb, limited to in-frame sequences with V and J called. Missing clones are a known gap in these copies; in checked studies unresolved V genes cover under half, and the rest lacks a known reason. D and trimming come from the DNA, and the V and J calls and clone size come from that table. This sample lists approximately 150,000 clones; about 90% were detected once. The top ten clones comprise about 4% of the sample.

The starting material was peripheral blood, obtained 28 days after the second AZD1222 dose. This TCR was sampled from an adult who received the AZD1222 COVID-19 vaccine. Recombination linked TRBV7-2 to TRBJ2-1; TRBD2 agrees with 9 junctional bases. The nucleotides are TGTGCCAGCAGCTTTAGCGGGGGCGGGGTTCGGAATGAGCAGTTCTTC. Its protein reads: CASSFSGGGVRNEQFF. Reference TRBV7-2 and TRBJ2-1 proteins supply the regions before and after the CDR3; the full variable domain is: GAGVSQSPSNKVTEKGKDVELRCDPISGHTALYWYRQSLGQGLEFLIYFQGNSAPDKSGLPSDRFSAERTGGSVSTLTIQRTQQEDSAVYLCASSFSGGGVRNEQFFGPGTRLTVL.